The rows below give T cell receptor beta chains drawn from one sample of a study of shared T cell receptors in the human thymus. Generated by immunoSEQ multiplex PCR, the TCRdb table keeps only in-frame clones and is missing some. The repertoire has under 450,000 clones, 95% of them found once; the top ten carry approximately 0.02%. Sequenced material: thymocytes. These TCRs come from a human donor. Each CDR3 is given with its conserved first and last residue. D genes are given only for firm matches. Clone size is shown for a subset of rows, as once, few, many or a class of expanded clone.

J: TRBJ2-4; V: TRBV5-4; size: -; D: -; CDR3: CASSLGRLTAKNIQYF; DNA: TGTGCCAGCAGCCTCGGGCGGCTCACAGCCAAAAACATTCAGTACTTC
J: TRBJ2-1; V: TRBV7-8; size: -; D: -; CDR3: CASSQGPVLGWGEQFF; DNA: TGTGCCAGCAGCCAAGGCCCGGTCCTAGGCTGGGGTGAGCAGTTCTTC
J: TRBJ1-3; V: TRBV28; size: -; D: -; CDR3: CASNLGAVNTIYF; DNA: TGTGCCAGCAACCTAGGGGCGGTAAACACCATATATTTT
J: TRBJ2-1; V: TRBV19; size: -; D: -; CDR3: CASSMAASLLNEQFF; DNA: TGTGCCAGTAGTATGGCGGCTAGCCTACTCAATGAGCAGTTCTTC
J: TRBJ2-1; V: TRBV7-9; size: -; D: TRBD2; CDR3: CASSLVVVRREEIYNEQFF; DNA: TGTGCCAGCAGCTTAGTTGTTGTCCGGCGGGAGGAGATCTACAATGAGCAGTTCTTC
J: TRBJ1-2; V: TRBV10-1; size: -; D: -; CDR3: CASSEYREGNYGYTF; DNA: TGCGCCAGCAGTGAGTACAGGGAGGGGAACTATGGCTACACCTTC
J: TRBJ2-2; V: TRBV10-3; size: once; D: TRBD2; CDR3: CAITPIAGITNTGELFF; DNA: TGTGCCATCACGCCGATAGCGGGAATAACGAACACCGGGGAGCTGTTTTTT
J: TRBJ2-7; V: TRBV16; size: -; D: TRBD2; CDR3: CASSQWVRRGDYEQYF; DNA: TGTGCCAGCAGCCAATGGGTACGTCGGGGGGACTACGAGCAGTACTTC
J: TRBJ2-5; V: TRBV4-3; size: -; D: TRBD2; CDR3: CASSRRLAGVWETQYF; DNA: TGCGCCAGCAGCCGACGACTAGCGGGAGTCTGGGAGACCCAGTACTTC
J: TRBJ2-3; V: TRBV4-2; size: -; D: TRBD2; CDR3: CASSPWTSGSQAQYF; DNA: TGTGCCAGCAGCCCTTGGACTAGCGGGAGTCAAGCGCAGTATTTT
J: TRBJ2-1; V: TRBV5-1; size: -; D: -; CDR3: CASSLALGAGYYNEQFF; DNA: TGCGCCAGCAGCTTGGCCCTCGGGGCAGGGTACTACAATGAGCAGTTCTTC
J: TRBJ1-5; V: TRBV19; size: -; D: -; CDR3: CASSPREGQPQHF; DNA: TGTGCCAGTAGTCCGAGGGAGGGCCAGCCCCAGCATTTT
J: TRBJ1-2; V: TRBV29-1; size: -; D: TRBD1; CDR3: CSVVPRTGGRSGYTF; DNA: TGCAGCGTTGTTCCCCGGACAGGGGGAAGGAGTGGCTACACCTTC
J: TRBJ2-1; V: TRBV5-1; size: -; D: -; CDR3: CASSSSVINEQFF; DNA: TGCGCCAGCAGCTCTAGCGTGATCAATGAGCAGTTCTTC
J: TRBJ2-7; V: TRBV28; size: -; D: -; CDR3: CASSLERTGSGEQYF; DNA: TGTGCCAGCAGTTTAGAAAGAACAGGTTCGGGGGAGCAGTACTTC
J: TRBJ2-7; V: TRBV30; size: -; D: -; CDR3: CAWSGTNQNYEQYF; DNA: TGTGCCTGGAGTGGGACAAATCAGAACTACGAGCAGTACTTC
J: TRBJ1-2; V: TRBV19; size: -; D: -; CDR3: CASMLRGGCDGYTF; DNA: TGCGCCAGTATGCTTAGGGGGGGTTGTGATGGCTACACCTTC
J: TRBJ2-1; V: TRBV4-2; size: -; D: -; CDR3: CASSQGGAGANNEQFF; DNA: TGTGCCAGCAGCCAAGGGGGGGCTGGGGCCAACAATGAGCAGTTCTTC
J: TRBJ2-1; V: TRBV25-1; size: -; D: TRBD2; CDR3: CASSEYRASGSEQFF; DNA: TGTGCCAGCAGTGAATACAGGGCTAGCGGGAGTGAGCAGTTCTTC
J: TRBJ2-7; V: TRBV2; size: -; D: -; CDR3: CASSAGAAYEQYF; DNA: TGTGCCAGCAGTGCAGGGGCCGCCTACGAGCAGTACTTC
J: TRBJ2-1; V: TRBV9; size: -; D: -; CDR3: CASSVGSSYNEQFF; DNA: TGTGCCAGCAGCGTGGGGAGCTCCTACAATGAGCAGTTCTTC
J: TRBJ2-3; V: TRBV7-7; size: -; D: TRBD2; CDR3: CASSPGGASGRGTDTQYF; DNA: TGTGCTAGCAGCCCAGGGGGGGCTAGCGGGAGGGGGACAGATACGCAGTATTTT
J: TRBJ2-7; V: TRBV6-5; size: -; D: -; CDR3: CASSYDRSYEQYF; DNA: TGTGCCAGCAGTTACGACAGATCCTACGAGCAGTACTTC
J: TRBJ2-7; V: TRBV14; size: -; D: TRBD2; CDR3: CASSRRTSGRYEQYF; DNA: TGTGCCAGCAGTCGTCGGACTAGCGGGAGGTACGAGCAGTACTTC
J: TRBJ2-5; V: TRBV7-8; size: -; D: -; CDR3: CASSLVQLAGVKETQYF; DNA: TGTGCCAGCAGCTTAGTACAGTTGGCGGGCGTTAAGGAGACCCAGTACTTC